The rows below give T cell receptor beta chains drawn from one sample of a study of technical replicates of blood from several donors. Sequenced by immunoSEQ multiplex PCR; TCRdb stores in-frame clones only, minus some. The sample includes 58,000 or so clones, more than 75% of them seen just once. Sequenced: PBMCs. These receptors all stem from a human donor in good health. Some clones in this sample may be carry-over from other donors' samples. Both conserved end residues are part of each CDR3.

>TRBV6-5
CASRTPGEGIYGYTF
>TRBV7-2
CASSLETGIYEQYF
>TRBV7-2
CASSAHPGGYTF
>TRBV10-3
CAISDQTGVEYVQYF
>TRBV29-1
CSVGTSGSGETQYF
>TRBV5-1
CASSLAPATNEKLFF
>TRBV19
CASQGDRTEAFF
>TRBV6-5
CASSYNSGGSTDTQYF
>TRBV7-2
CASRNGQGAHEQYF
>TRBV29-1
CSVTQGDYGYTF
>TRBV11-2
CASSPRDITTPEQYF
>TRBV6-5
CASSYSVTSGTGTQYF
>TRBV14
CASSQQQNYGYTF
>TRBV9
CASSVVRKPEAFF
>TRBV4-2
CASSTLDPNEQFF
>TRBV15
CATSRELGQSTGELFF
>TRBV6-5
CASSYSSYSNQPQHF
>TRBV6-6
CAVKAGQGISYEQYF
>TRBV5-4
CASSLGLRNTEAFF
>TRBV27
CASSLLLTSGRSMMEQFF
>TRBV27
CASSLLTGGLAKNIQYF
>TRBV19
CASTQWAGGALDIQYF
>TRBV11-2
CASSSQLAGSLFLTDTQYF
>TRBV30
CAWRLGHGGSSYNSPLHF
>TRBV7-2
CASSLFGKNTEAFF
>TRBV9
CASSVAGPDSGNTIYF
>TRBV30
CAWSRTSSYNEQFF
>TRBV4-3
CASSQDQGTGNTIYF
>TRBV6-6
CASSYKRQGGETQYF
>TRBV11-1
CASSRGQGKETQYF
>TRBV29-1
CSVDGPGLNTGELFF
>TRBV7-9
CASSSGGSGGAYSYNEQFF
>TRBV30
CAWSVPQGAGELFF
>TRBV6-5
CASITSGTQETQYF
>TRBV7-8
CASSSGLAGGFYNEQFF